A single sample gave rise to the 2 T cell receptor beta chains below, sequenced in a study of T-cell reconstitution after alpha-beta-depleted transplantation in children. Unique molecular identifiers featured in how the TCRbeta library was prepared. MiXCR was run by TCRdb on the PCR reads, yielding one entry per CDR3 protein. The sample includes about 200,000 distinct CDR3 sequences, roughly 15% seen only once; the top ten take roughly two fifths. Sequences were derived from PBMCs, mostly from graft donor cells, sampled 360 days after TCRalphabeta/CD19-depleted stem cell transplant. All receptors come from a male patient between 2 and 10 years old who had a stem cell transplant for acute lymphoblastic leukemia, so the T cells may come from the graft donor.

The chain is built from TRBV12-3 or TRBV12-4 and TRBJ1-1; D unclear. With 2 bases removed from V and 5 bases from J, the gap between germline ends came to 12 bases. The CDR3 runs 14 residues. The CDR3 spells CASSLWQVVTEAFF. The DNA for the CDR3 is TGTGCCAGCAGTTTATGGCAGGTTGTGACTGAAGCTTTCTTT.

The chain employs TRBV20-1 and TRBJ1-5; tentatively, D is TRBD1 (5 bases). The germline gives CDR1 DFQATT, CDR2 SNEGSKA (reference sequence). V was pared by 5 bases and J by 6 bases, with 20 bases between. The CDR3 spans 15 residues. The CDR3 loop reads CSAADTLGASQPQHF. In DNA form, the CDR3 reads TGCAGTGCTGCGGACACCCTGGGTGCCAGTCAGCCCCAGCATTTT.